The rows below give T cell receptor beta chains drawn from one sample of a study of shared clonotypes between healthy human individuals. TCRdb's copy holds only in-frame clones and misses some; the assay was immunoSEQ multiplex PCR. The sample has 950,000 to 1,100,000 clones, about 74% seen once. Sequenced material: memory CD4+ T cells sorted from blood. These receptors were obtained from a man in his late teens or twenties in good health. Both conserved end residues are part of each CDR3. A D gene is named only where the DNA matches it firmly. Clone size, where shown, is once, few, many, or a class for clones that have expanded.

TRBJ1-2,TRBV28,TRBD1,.,CASSPPATGRVSF,TGTGCCAGCAGTCCCCCAGCGACAGGGAGAGTTTCCTTC
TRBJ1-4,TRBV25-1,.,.,CASKERNEKLFF,TGTGCCAGCAAAGAGCGTAATGAAAAACTGTTTTTT
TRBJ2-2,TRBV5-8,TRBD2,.,CASSFRAGAINTGELFF,TGTGCCAGCAGCTTTCGGGCGGGAGCGATTAACACCGGGGAGCTGTTTTTT
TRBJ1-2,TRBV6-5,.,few,CASSYSGGNVNYGYTF,TGTGCCAGCAGTTACTCGGGAGGGAACGTTAACTATGGCTACACCTTC
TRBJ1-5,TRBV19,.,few,CASSMAGQYNQPQHF,TGTGCCAGTAGTATGGCCGGACAGTACAATCAGCCCCAGCATTTT
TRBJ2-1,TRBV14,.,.,CASSQERVSPYNEQFF,TGTGCCAGCAGCCAAGAGCGGGTATCACCCTACAATGAGCAGTTCTTC
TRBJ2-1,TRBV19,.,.,CASSLQGMSSYNEQFF,TGTGCCAGTAGCCTGCAGGGGATGAGCTCCTACAATGAGCAGTTCTTC
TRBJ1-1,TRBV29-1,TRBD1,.,CSVEGDRGASEAFF,TGCAGCGTTGAAGGGGACAGGGGGGCTTCTGAAGCTTTCTTT
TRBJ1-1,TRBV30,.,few,CAWSRPGPNTEAFF,TGTGCCTGGAGTCGTCCGGGGCCGAACACTGAAGCTTTCTTT
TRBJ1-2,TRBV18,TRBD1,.,CASSLDRGPNYGYTF,TGTGCCAGCTCACTAGACAGGGGGCCTAACTATGGCTACACCTTC
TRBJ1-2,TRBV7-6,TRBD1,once,CASSPTPGQGYGYTF,TGTGCCAGCAGCCCAACACCGGGACAGGGGTATGGCTACACCTTC
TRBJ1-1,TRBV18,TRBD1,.,CASSPDREAFF,TGTGCCAGCTCACCCGACAGGGAGGCTTTCTTT
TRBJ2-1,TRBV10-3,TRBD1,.,CAISAGVGQGTYNEQFF,TGTGCCATCAGTGCCGGGGTGGGACAGGGGACCTACAATGAGCAGTTCTTC
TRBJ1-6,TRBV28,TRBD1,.,CASKDRSSYNSPLHF,TGTGCCAGCAAGGACAGGAGCTCCTATAATTCACCCCTCCACTTT
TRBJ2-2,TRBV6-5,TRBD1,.,CASHDRAGELFF,TGTGCCAGCCACGACAGGGCCGGGGAGCTGTTTTTT
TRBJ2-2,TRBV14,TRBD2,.,CASSLRLAGMNTGELFF,TGTGCCAGCAGCCTTAGACTAGCGGGGATGAACACCGGGGAGCTGTTTTTT
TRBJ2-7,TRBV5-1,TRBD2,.,CASSAGLVSYEQYF,TGCGCCAGCAGCGCCGGACTAGTCTCCTACGAGCAGTACTTC
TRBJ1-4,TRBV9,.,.,CASSVTPTTNEKLFF,TGTGCCAGCAGCGTCACCCCCACAACTAATGAAAAACTGTTTTTT
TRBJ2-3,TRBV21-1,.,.,CASSLSSGSGTDTQYF,TGTGCCAGCAGCCTCAGTAGCGGGAGTGGGACAGATACGCAGTATTTT
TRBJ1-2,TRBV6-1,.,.,CASRDPMRAQGYTF,TGTGCCAGCAGGGACCCCATGAGGGCTCAAGGCTACACCTTC
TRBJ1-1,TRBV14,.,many,CASSQVGGSTEAFF,TGTGCCAGCAGCCAGGTTGGAGGTTCCACTGAAGCTTTCTTT